This TCR beta chain was retrieved from a study of tumor and adjacent non-tumor tissue in lung cancer. The template was RNA from unsorted bulk tissue. More than 3 cm separated this lung sample from the edge of the tumor. Three rounds of nested PCR, following a modified ARM-PCR protocol, produced the TCRbeta library. TCRdb used MiXCR to reprocess the multiplex PCR reads, holding one entry per CDR3 protein. The repertoire has more than 75,000 distinct CDR3 sequences, around three quarters of them found once; the top ten carry 30%. The source material was distant non-tumor lung tissue. This clonotype originated in a man in his fifties or sixties with small cell lung cancer.

CDR3 DNA: TGTGCCAGCAGCACGGGACAGCTACCTGATAAACTGTTTTTT. It translates to CASSTGQLPDKLFF. The chain is built from TRBV12-3 or TRBV12-4 and TRBJ1-4; 7 bases align to TRBD1. V lost 6 bases, J lost 11 bases, and 12 bases stayed unmatched. The CDR3 runs to 14 residues.